This T cell receptor (beta chain) stems from a study of CD8 T cells in ankylosing spondylitis. This clonotype was observed many times. Its antigen is unknown. V dropped 3 bases and J dropped 4 bases, with 19 bases sitting between them. This CDR3 comprises 17 residues. Each TCR beta library was made by quantitative 5'-RACE that incorporated molecular barcodes. TCRdb called the 5' RACE reads again in MiXCR, with one record for every CDR3 protein. The sample contains some 150,000 distinct CDR3 sequences, roughly 10% of which appear only once. Findings and caveats of the study: Disease-linked clones displayed a CD8+ phenotype and appeared relatively rarely in peripheral blood. For ankylosing spondylitis blood, a TCR beta motif of seven to nine highly homologous variants appeared characteristic. Reportedly, significant enrichment of disease-linked clones occurred in matched ankylosing spondylitis synovial fluid.

Sequencing was carried out using blood, either unsorted or a sorted T cell fraction (not recorded which). The sequence came from a female donor with ankylosing spondylitis or in good health (not recorded which). The chain joins TRBV12-3 or TRBV12-4 to TRBJ1-5; the D gene is possibly TRBD1 (6 bases). The CDR3 reads CASSLTGSEASNQPQHF. The CDR3 DNA reads as TGTGCCAGCAGTTTGACAGGTAGTGAAGCAAGTAATCAGCCCCAGCATTTT.